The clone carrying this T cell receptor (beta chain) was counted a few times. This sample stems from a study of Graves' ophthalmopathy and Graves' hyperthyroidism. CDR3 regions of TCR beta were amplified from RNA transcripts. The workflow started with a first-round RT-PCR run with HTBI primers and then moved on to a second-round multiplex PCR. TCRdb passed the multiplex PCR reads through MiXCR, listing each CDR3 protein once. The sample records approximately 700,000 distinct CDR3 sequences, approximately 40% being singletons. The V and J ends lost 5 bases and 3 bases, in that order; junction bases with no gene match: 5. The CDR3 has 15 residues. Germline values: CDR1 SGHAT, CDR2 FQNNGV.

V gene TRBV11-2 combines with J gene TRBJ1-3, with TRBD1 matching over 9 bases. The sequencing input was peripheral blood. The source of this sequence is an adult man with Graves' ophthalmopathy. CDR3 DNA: TGTGCCAGCAGCCAAGAGGACAGGGGTGGAAACACCATATATTTT. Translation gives CASSQEDRGGNTIYF.